This is a list of T cell receptor beta chains from one sample in a study of OX40 agonist ivuxolimab in advanced cancers. The table came from immunoSEQ multiplex PCR; TCRdb's copy has only in-frame clones and leaves some out. The sample yields roughly 19,000 clones, about 90% seen once. Specimen: CD4+ or CD8+ T cells sorted from blood, collected in a trial of the OX40 agonist ivuxolimab. The receptors derive from an adult with an advanced solid tumor such as melanoma, head and neck, liver or kidney cancer. Each CDR3 is given with its conserved first and last residue.

TRBV7-7	TRBJ2-1	CASSLGPRGSSYNEQFF
TRBV15	TRBJ2-7	CATSRRGTGAYEQYF
TRBV6-1	TRBJ2-7	CASERGRGSYEQYF
TRBV13	TRBJ2-3	CASSHELAGGPSTDTQYF
TRBV7-7	TRBJ2-5	CASSLGLYQETQYF
TRBV6-5	TRBJ1-2	CASSYSEGWGYTF
TRBV5-1	TRBJ1-5	CASSAGTGGQPQHF
TRBV10-3	TRBJ2-3	CAIPERGGWASPCTDTQYF
TRBV6-1	TRBJ1-1	CASSEGWGMGITEAFF
TRBV2	TRBJ2-7	CASGQGRGYEQYF
TRBV5-1	TRBJ2-3	CASSLVDRGTDTQYF
TRBV10-3	TRBJ1-1	CAIRNRGNTEAFF
TRBV2	TRBJ2-2	CASRPPGTGELFF
TRBV2	TRBJ2-1	CASSEGQGGNEQFF
TRBV7-9	TRBJ1-3	CASSPGHGNTIYF
TRBV6-5	TRBJ2-1	CASRSDRVSYNEQFF
TRBV11-2	TRBJ2-7	CASSQGGGSSYEQYF
TRBV4-1	TRBJ1-5	CASSQNRGGNQPQHF
TRBV4-1	TRBJ2-3	CASSQENRNTQYF
TRBV7-2	TRBJ1-1	CASSWRGTEAFF
TRBV14	TRBJ2-2	CASSLSGGAGGELFF
TRBV4-1	TRBJ1-5	CASSQGPGPINQPQHF
TRBV4-1	TRBJ2-5	CASSQDTGGTETQYF
TRBV7-9	TRBJ2-1	CASSFRDGNEQFF
TRBV7-8	TRBJ2-5	CASSSRTSVQETQYF
TRBV19	TRBJ1-2	CASTGAEFYGYTF
TRBV5-4	TRBJ1-2	CASSPDNYGYTF
TRBV7-6	TRBJ2-7	CASSYAQGDPYEQYF
TRBV7-9	TRBJ2-5	CASSLAVYPQTQYF
TRBV7-2	TRBJ2-1	CGPGHNEQFF
TRBV7-9	TRBJ2-7	CASSLKGLDEQYF
TRBV6-5	TRBJ2-3	CASRRGTGALDTQYF
TRBV6-5	TRBJ1-3	CASSYGVSGGNTIYF
TRBV5-4	TRBJ1-2	CASSFDRGGYTF
TRBV5-1	TRBJ2-7	CASSPPSVGVLREQYF
TRBV5-1	TRBJ2-5	CASSLGGRVPQETQYF
TRBV5-5	TRBJ2-2	CASSLAGVVTGELFF
TRBV27	TRBJ2-1	CATSGPPINEQFF
TRBV10-3	TRBJ2-7	CAISDGSGPYEQYF
TRBV4-2	TRBJ2-1	CASSQESGSNEQFF
TRBV4-2	TRBJ2-2	CASSLAGVVTGELFF
TRBV25-1	TRBJ1-1	CASRGGTEAFF
TRBV7-2	TRBJ2-7	CASSPASGGYEQYF
TRBV7-9	TRBJ1-1	CASSPILNTEAFF
TRBV11-2	TRBJ1-6	CARDGSSYNSPLHF
TRBV6-6	TRBJ2-7	CASKGLGYEQYF